Here is one T cell receptor (beta chain) with its context. The data derive from a study of shared clonotypes between healthy human individuals. Study overall: With ages of 18 to 49, the donors were two women and three men.

All donors were Caucasian adults living in Nashville, Tennessee. The method was immunoSEQ multiplex PCR; TCRdb's version includes in-frame clones alone and lacks a portion of them. The sample lists some 2 million clones; around 95% were seen once. The clonotype was recovered from a man aged 18 to 29 in good health. Material: naive CD4+ T cells sorted from blood. Subset in this sample: CD45RA+ positively selected.

CDR3 sequence reads: CASSESSGQGAANYGYTF. As DNA, the CDR3 is TGTGCCAGCAGTGAAAGTTCGGGACAGGGGGCCGCTAACTATGGCTACACCTTC. The V call is TRBV6-1, the J call TRBJ1-2, with TRBD1 matching over 12 bases. Germline V gene data show CDR1 as MNHNS and CDR2 as SASEGT. V lost 2 bases to trimming and J lost 0 bases; unmatched junction nucleotides: 7. The CDR3 contains 18 residues.